This T cell receptor beta chain was captured in a study of T cell repertoires in cytomegalovirus infection. About this clonotype: No antigen is known for it.

In TCRdb, the reads were re-called with MiXCR into one record per CDR3 protein. The sample gives around 310,000 distinct CDR3 sequences, 25% to 30% of which show up once; about 19% is in the top ten. The origin of this receptor is a human donor in good health (CMV status not recorded). Some clones in this sample may be carry-over from other donors' samples. The specimen was cultured PBMCs, collected from culture after CMV antigen stimulation.

The CDR3 here is CASSLGANQPQHF. CDR3 bases: TGTGCCAGCAGTTTAGGGGCAAATCAGCCCCAGCATTTT. The chain has TRBV12-3 or TRBV12-4 and TRBJ1-5; D is ambiguous. Trimming shortened V by 1 base and J by 4 bases, and 5 bases separated the two germline ends. The CDR3 runs to 13 residues.